The rows below give T cell receptor beta chains drawn from one sample of a study of glioma-infiltrating T cells. TCRdb used MiXCR to reprocess the multiplex PCR reads, holding one entry per CDR3 protein. This sample yields about 400,000 distinct CDR3 sequences, of which about 40% are seen a single time; about 12% belongs to the top ten. Sequencing was done on a sample of glioma tissue, nonneoplastic brain tissue, or PBMCs (not recorded which). These receptors originate from a human donor with low-grade glioma or glioblastoma, undergoing nonglioma brain surgery, or in good health (not recorded which). The CDR3 runs from the conserved cysteine through the conserved F or W. A D gene is named only where the DNA matches it firmly. The size entry is marked missing in some rows and otherwise reads once, few, many or a size class.

d_gene: TRBD2; abundance: .; v_gene: TRBV20-1; j_gene: TRBJ2-1; len: 18; CDR3nt: TGCAGTGCTAGCGGGGCGGCGGGAGAAGGAAGGTCCTACAATGAGCAGTTCTTC; CDR3aa: CSASGAAGEGRSYNEQFF
d_gene: TRBD1; abundance: few; v_gene: TRBV7-9; j_gene: TRBJ1-1; len: 14; CDR3nt: TGTGCCAGCAGCGGAGGACAGGGGAACACTGAAGCTTTCTTT; CDR3aa: CASSGGQGNTEAFF
d_gene: TRBD2; abundance: .; v_gene: TRBV20-1; j_gene: TRBJ2-3; len: 16; CDR3nt: TGCGGTGCTAGAGATCGGGGCGGGAGGGCCTCAGATACGCAGTATTTT; CDR3aa: CGARDRGGRASDTQYF
d_gene: .; abundance: .; v_gene: TRBV4-2; j_gene: TRBJ2-1; len: 16; CDR3nt: TGTGCCAGCAGCGTAGTGGGAGGGGGCGGGCACAATGAGCAGTTCTTC; CDR3aa: CASSVVGGGGHNEQFF
d_gene: .; abundance: many; v_gene: TRBV15; j_gene: TRBJ2-4; len: 15; CDR3nt: TGTGCCACCAGCAGAGAGGGCAGGGGAATCTACATTCAGTACTTC; CDR3aa: CATSREGRGIYIQYF
d_gene: TRBD1; abundance: few; v_gene: TRBV7-2; j_gene: TRBJ2-5; len: 14; CDR3nt: TGTGCCAGCAGCTCGGACAGGGGTTACGAGACCCAGTACTTC; CDR3aa: CASSSDRGYETQYF
d_gene: TRBD1; abundance: .; v_gene: TRBV10-3; j_gene: TRBJ2-2; len: 15; CDR3nt: TGTGCCATCAGTAAGGACAGGGCAGATACCGGGGAGCTGTTTTTT; CDR3aa: CAISKDRADTGELFF
d_gene: .; abundance: few; v_gene: TRBV28; j_gene: TRBJ1-1; len: 15; CDR3nt: TGTGCCAGCACTCCCCCGGGCGGGGGAGGCACTGAAGCTTTCTTT; CDR3aa: CASTPPGGGGTEAFF
d_gene: TRBD1; abundance: few; v_gene: TRBV20-1; j_gene: TRBJ1-2; len: 11; CDR3nt: TGCAGGGGGACAGGGTCCTATGGCTACACCTTC; CDR3aa: CRGTGSYGYTF
d_gene: .; abundance: few; v_gene: TRBV4-2; j_gene: TRBJ2-7; len: 14; CDR3nt: TGTGCCAGCAGCCAAGATCTTGTCAGTTACGAGCAGTACTTC; CDR3aa: CASSQDLVSYEQYF
d_gene: TRBD2; abundance: many; v_gene: TRBV20-1; j_gene: TRBJ2-3; len: 15; CDR3nt: TGCAGTGCCCCGGGACTAGCGGGAGTATCAGATACGCAGTATTTT; CDR3aa: CSAPGLAGVSDTQYF
d_gene: TRBD1; abundance: .; v_gene: TRBV7-2; j_gene: TRBJ2-7; len: 15; CDR3nt: TGTGCCAGCAGCCCGGACAGGATAAACACCTACGAGCAGTACTTC; CDR3aa: CASSPDRINTYEQYF
d_gene: TRBD2; abundance: .; v_gene: TRBV28; j_gene: TRBJ2-1; len: 15; CDR3nt: TGTGCCAGCAATCAATGGGGGACTAGCCGGAATGAGCAGTTCTTC; CDR3aa: CASNQWGTSRNEQFF
d_gene: TRBD2; abundance: .; v_gene: TRBV7-2; j_gene: TRBJ2-2; len: 16; CDR3nt: TGTGCCAGCAGCCCGGGGGGACTAGCTGGCACCGGGGAGCTGTTTTTT; CDR3aa: CASSPGGLAGTGELFF
d_gene: TRBD2; abundance: many; v_gene: TRBV27; j_gene: TRBJ2-1; len: 16; CDR3nt: TGTGCCAGCAGTTTCGCGGTGGCGGGAGGACCCTATGAGCAGTTCTTC; CDR3aa: CASSFAVAGGPYEQFF
d_gene: .; abundance: .; v_gene: TRBV2; j_gene: TRBJ1-5; len: 15; CDR3nt: TGTGCCAGCAGTGAAAGACGGACTAGCAATCAGCCCCAGCATTTT; CDR3aa: CASSERRTSNQPQHF
d_gene: .; abundance: many; v_gene: TRBV27; j_gene: TRBJ2-1; len: 13; CDR3nt: TGTGCCAGCAGTTCCTTACAGGAGACTGAGCAGTTCTTC; CDR3aa: CASSSLQETEQFF
d_gene: .; abundance: many; v_gene: TRBV27; j_gene: TRBJ1-1; len: 15; CDR3nt: TGTGCCAGCAGTTTTGTGGGGGCGGGTAACACTGAAGCTTTCTTT; CDR3aa: CASSFVGAGNTEAFF
d_gene: .; abundance: many; v_gene: TRBV28; j_gene: TRBJ1-2; len: 12; CDR3nt: TGTGCCAGCACTCTAGGAGGCTATGGCTACACCTTC; CDR3aa: CASTLGGYGYTF
d_gene: TRBD2; abundance: few; v_gene: TRBV28; j_gene: TRBJ2-3; len: 16; CDR3nt: TGTGCCAGCAGTTCCCCCGGCGGGAGGGGTACAGATACGCAGTATTTT; CDR3aa: CASSSPGGRGTDTQYF
d_gene: TRBD1; abundance: few; v_gene: TRBV6-2/TRBV6-3; j_gene: TRBJ2-1; len: 17; CDR3nt: TGTGCCAGCAGACCCGGGACAGGGTACGGCTCCTACAATGAGCAGTTCTTC; CDR3aa: CASRPGTGYGSYNEQFF
d_gene: TRBD2; abundance: .; v_gene: TRBV7-6; j_gene: TRBJ2-7; len: 14; CDR3nt: TGTGCTAGCAGCCCGACTAGCGGATTCGGCGAGCAGTGCTTC; CDR3aa: CASSPTSGFGEQCF
d_gene: .; abundance: .; v_gene: TRBV28; j_gene: TRBJ2-3; len: 14; CDR3nt: TGTGCCAGCAAAAGGGGGTCTAGCACAGATACGCAGTATTTT; CDR3aa: CASKRGSSTDTQYF
d_gene: TRBD2; abundance: many; v_gene: TRBV20-1; j_gene: TRBJ2-7; len: 16; CDR3nt: TGCAGTGCTAGGGTAGCGGGAGCCGCGGGTTCCTACGAGCAGTACTTC; CDR3aa: CSARVAGAAGSYEQYF
d_gene: TRBD1; abundance: .; v_gene: TRBV20-1; j_gene: TRBJ2-5; len: 14; CDR3nt: TGCAGCGCAACAGGGGCCCAAAACCAAGAGACCCAGTACTTC; CDR3aa: CSATGAQNQETQYF
d_gene: TRBD2; abundance: .; v_gene: TRBV24-1; j_gene: TRBJ2-5; len: 16; CDR3nt: TGTGCCACCAGTGATCCTAGCGGGAGCGGGACGGAGACCCAGTACTTC; CDR3aa: CATSDPSGSGTETQYF
d_gene: .; abundance: .; v_gene: TRBV25-1; j_gene: TRBJ2-7; len: 16; CDR3nt: TGTGCCAGCAGTGAATACCCCGGCAGCCGGGGGTACGAGCAGTACTTC; CDR3aa: CASSEYPGSRGYEQYF
d_gene: TRBD1; abundance: .; v_gene: TRBV4-3; j_gene: TRBJ1-1; len: 15; CDR3nt: TGCGCCAGCAGCCCGGGGACAGATCCAAGCACTGAAGCTTTCTTT; CDR3aa: CASSPGTDPSTEAFF
d_gene: .; abundance: many; v_gene: TRBV6-5; j_gene: TRBJ2-3; len: 14; CDR3nt: TGTGCCAGCAGTTATCCAGGGGCCACAGATACGCAGTATTTT; CDR3aa: CASSYPGATDTQYF
d_gene: .; abundance: .; v_gene: TRBV28; j_gene: TRBJ1-3; len: 18; CDR3nt: TGTGCCAGCAGTTTACTCCGGGATTCTAAACACTCTGGAAACACCATATATTTT; CDR3aa: CASSLLRDSKHSGNTIYF
d_gene: .; abundance: .; v_gene: TRBV7-9; j_gene: TRBJ1-5; len: 15; CDR3nt: TGTGCCAGCAGCCCAGGTCCCCGTCGCGATCAGCCCCAGCATTTT; CDR3aa: CASSPGPRRDQPQHF
d_gene: .; abundance: many; v_gene: TRBV27; j_gene: TRBJ1-5; len: 16; CDR3nt: TGTGCCAGCAGTTTATCGTGGGGGGGCGGTAATCAGCCCCAGCATTTT; CDR3aa: CASSLSWGGGNQPQHF